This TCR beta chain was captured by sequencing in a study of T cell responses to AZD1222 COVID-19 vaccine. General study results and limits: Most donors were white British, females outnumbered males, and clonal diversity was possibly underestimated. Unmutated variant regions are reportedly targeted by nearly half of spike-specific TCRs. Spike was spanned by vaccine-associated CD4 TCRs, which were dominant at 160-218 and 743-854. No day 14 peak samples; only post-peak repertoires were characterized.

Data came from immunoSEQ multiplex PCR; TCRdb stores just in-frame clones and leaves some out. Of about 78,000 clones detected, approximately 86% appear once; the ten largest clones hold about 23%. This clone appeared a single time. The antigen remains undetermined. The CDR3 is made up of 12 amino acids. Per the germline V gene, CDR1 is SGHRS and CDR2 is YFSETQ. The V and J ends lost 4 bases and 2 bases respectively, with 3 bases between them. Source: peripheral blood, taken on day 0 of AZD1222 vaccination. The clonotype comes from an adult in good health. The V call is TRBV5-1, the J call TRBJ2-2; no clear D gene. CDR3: CASSKNTGELFF. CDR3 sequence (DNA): TGCGCCAGCAGCAAAAACACCGGGGAGCTGTTTTTT.